Below are 30 T cell receptor beta chains sequenced from a single sample in a study of T cell clones after liver transplantation. The table came from immunoSEQ multiplex PCR; TCRdb's copy has only in-frame clones and leaves some out. The table lists tens of thousands of clones, about 80% of them singletons, with roughly 0.87% in the top ten. The input for sequencing was CD4+ T cells from blood, taken 12 months after liver transplant. The receptors originated from a human patient who received a liver transplant. A subset of T cells may come from the graft donor.

The chain carries TRBV27 and TRBJ2-7; possibly TRBD2 for D (6 bases). This CDR3 comprises 12 residues. V lost 4 bases and J lost 5, with 9 bases in between. Per germline, CDR1 MNHEY and CDR2 SMNVEV (reference sequence). CDR3 in DNA: TGTGCCAGCAGTTCCCTAGCGAACGAGCAGTACTTC. This sequence encodes CASSSLANEQYF.

The chain is built from TRBV10-3 and TRBJ2-5; D gene ambiguous. CDR1 is ENHRY and CDR2 is SYGVKD in the germline V gene. V was pared by 2 bases and J by 3 bases, with 10 bases between. The CDR3 runs 14 residues. The CDR3 DNA reads as TGTGCCATCAGTGAGGATGGTAGCAAAGAGACCCAGTACTTC. Protein product: CAISEDGSKETQYF.

This chain joins TRBV21-1 and TRBJ1-5. TRBV21-1 is an annotated pseudogene. CDR3 length equals 17 residues. The CDR3 DNA sequence: TGTGCCAGCAGCAAAGCAAAGTCGGCTCGCATTCGGCAGCCCCAGCATTTT. Amino acid sequence: CASSKAKSARIRQPQHF.

The V call is TRBV29-1, the J call TRBJ1-2, with 10 bases identical to TRBD1. Per the germline V gene, CDR1 is SQVTM and CDR2 is ANQGSEA. The CDR3 contains 14 residues. The junction had 7 bases not matched to a gene; V was cut back by 7 bases and J by 2 bases. CDR3 sequence (DNA): TGCAGCGCCTGGGACAGGGGATACAACTATGGCTACACCTTC. Protein product: CSAWDRGYNYGYTF.

A few counts support this clone. The chain couples TRBV7-8 to TRBJ2-1; TRBD1 matches at 10 bases. Germline assignment: CDR1 SGHVS and CDR2 FQNEAQ. With 3 bases clipped from V and 4 bases from J, the junction kept 12 bases outside the gene matches. The CDR3 runs to 18 residues. The DNA of the CDR3 is TGTGCCAGCAGCTTGCCTTTGGGGGGACAGGGGCTTTACAATGAGCAGTTCTTC. Protein sequence: CASSLPLGGQGLYNEQFF.

The J gene is TRBJ2-1, the V gene TRBV6-5, with 7 positions matching TRBD1. This CDR3 spans 16 amino acids. After removal of 4 bases from V and 2 bases from J, the junction contained 8 bases not matched to a gene. Germline assignment: CDR1 MNHEY and CDR2 SVGAGI. In DNA, the CDR3 is TGTGCCAGCAGTTCCTCCAGGGGGACCCCCTACAATGAGCAGTTCTTC. The encoded protein is CASSSSRGTPYNEQFF.

The V gene is TRBV29-1, the J gene TRBJ1-2; possible D gene TRBD1, 6 bases. Per the germline V gene, CDR1 is SQVTM and CDR2 is ANQGSEA. CDR3 length equals 13 residues. V lost 4 bases and J lost 4, with 13 bases in between. In DNA form, the CDR3 reads TGCAGCGTTGTAGGGGGATCTCCCTATGGCTACACCTTC. Its translation: CSVVGGSPYGYTF.

The chain combines TRBV21-1 with TRBJ1-3; TRBD1, the table's D call, was not compared with the DNA. TRBV21-1 is tagged as a pseudogene. The CDR3 spans 16 residues. Written as DNA, the CDR3 is TGTGCCAGGAAATCGGACAGGGCTCACTCTGGAAACACCATATATTTT. Translating it yields CARKSDRAHSGNTIYF.

The V and J genes are TRBV7-2 and TRBJ1-5; possible D gene TRBD1, 6 bases. The CDR3 loop spans 15 amino acids. V dropped 1 base and J dropped 3 bases, with 10 bases sitting between them. Germline CDR1 reads SGHTA; CDR2 reads FQGNSA. CDR3: CASSLDGQYNQPQHF. DNA of the CDR3: TGTGCCAGCAGCTTAGACGGACAGTACAATCAGCCCCAGCATTTT.

This clone has a single count. This rearrangement joins TRBV15 to TRBJ1-1; D gene ambiguous. The CDR3 is made up of 13 amino acids. Germline CDR1 and CDR2: LNHNV and YYDKDF (reference sequence). The ends were cut back, 5 bases at V and 6 bases at J, with 13 bases in the middle. The CDR3 DNA reads TGTGCCACCAGCCCCATAGGGCTCCCTGAAGCTTTCTTT. This translates into CATSPIGLPEAFF.

This clone is a singleton in its sample. The J gene is TRBJ1-4, the V gene TRBV2, with 8 bases lining up with TRBD1. The CDR3 extends over 15 amino acids. Germline values: CDR1 SNHLY, CDR2 FYNNEI. The junction had 3 bases not matched to a gene; V was cut back by 2 bases and J by 4 bases. CDR3 amino acids: CASSELTGGNEKLFF. The CDR3 DNA reads as TGTGCCAGCAGTGAACTAACAGGGGGTAATGAAAAACTGTTTTTT.

The chain is built from TRBV5-1 and TRBJ2-7; D remains unclear. The CDR3 extends over 14 amino acids. Germline assignment: CDR1 SGHRS and CDR2 YFSETQ. Trimming left V 4 bases short and J 0 bases short, with 11 bases between. CDR3 in amino acids: CASSVRPNSYEQYF. For the CDR3, the DNA is TGCGCCAGCAGCGTAAGACCAAACTCCTACGAGCAGTACTTC.

This clone was seen many times. The chain has TRBV6-5 and TRBJ2-7; 9 nucleotides align to TRBD1. From germline, CDR1 is MNHEY and CDR2 SVGAGI. V lost 6 bases to trimming and J lost 1 base; unmatched junction nucleotides: 4. CDR3 size: 14 residues. CDR3 DNA sequence: TGTGCCAGCAGGAGGACAGGGGATTCCTACGAGCAGTACTTC. Residues: CASRRTGDSYEQYF.

V and J are TRBV6-5 and TRBJ1-1, with 7 bases that match TRBD1. This CDR3 is built from 15 residues. Germline V gives CDR1 MNHEY, CDR2 SVGAGI. The V and J ends lost 0 bases and 5 bases, in that order; junction bases with no gene match: 6. CDR3 DNA sequence: TGTGCCAGCAGTTACTCCGACAGGGCCGGAACTGAAGCTTTCTTT. Protein product: CASSYSDRAGTEAFF.

This sequence joins TRBV28 and TRBJ2-2; 8 bases line up with TRBD1. Germline CDR1 reads MDHEN; CDR2 reads SYDVKM. Unmatched junction bases numbered 3, after V lost 4 bases and J lost 2 bases. This CDR3 is built from 15 residues. The CDR3, as DNA: TGTGCCAGCAGTTCCGCAGGGGGCAACACCGGGGAGCTGTTTTTT. The encoded protein is CASSSAGGNTGELFF.

The V call is TRBV6-6, the J call TRBJ2-1; 9 nucleotides line up with TRBD1. Unmatched junction bases numbered 6, after V lost 7 bases and J lost 5 bases. The germline CDR1 and CDR2 sequences are MNHNY and SVGAGI (reference sequence). This CDR3 contains 14 residues. Written as DNA, the CDR3 is TGTGCCAGCACCCCGACAGGGGGAAACAATGAGCAGTTCTTC. Translating gives CASTPTGGNNEQFF.

This chain joins TRBV12-1 and TRBJ2-7; the D call TRBD2 from the table was never checked on the DNA. TRBV12-1 is assigned pseudogene status. The CDR3 covers 15 residues. The CDR3 DNA sequence: TGTGCCAGCAGCTTGCCGCTAGACTCACCCCATGTGCAGTACTTC. Translating it yields CASSLPLDSPHVQYF.

The chain uses TRBV27 and TRBJ1-3; weak D call: TRBD1 (5 bases). CDR1 is MNHEY and CDR2 is SMNVEV in the germline V gene (reference sequence). V lost 8 bases to trimming and J lost 3 bases, with 11 bases between them. There are 13 residues in the CDR3. Written as DNA, the CDR3 is TGTGCCAGCGGGGGGACTAATGGAAACACCATATATTTT. It translates to CASGGTNGNTIYF.

V is TRBV6-5 and J is TRBJ1-2, with D unclear. Looked up from germline, CDR1 is MNHEY and CDR2 is SVGAGI. There are 13 residues in the CDR3. V was clipped by 5 bases and J by 7 bases, with 14 bases between them. CDR3: CASSQTAAGGYTF. CDR3 DNA: TGTGCCAGCAGTCAGACCGCTGCGGGTGGCTACACCTTC.

This sequence joins TRBV21-1 and TRBJ2-5; the D segment call TRBD2 is taken from the table without a DNA check. TRBV21-1 is deemed a pseudogene. CDR3 length: 14 amino acids. In DNA form, the CDR3 reads TGTGCCAGCAGCAACCTAACTAGCGAAGGGACCCAGTACTTC. Translated: CASSNLTSEGTQYF.

This chain uses TRBV7-3 with TRBJ2-1, with 7 bases matching TRBD2. CDR3 size: 15 residues. Losses at the gene ends were 5 bases for V and 4 bases for J; bases not matched to a gene: 8. CDR1 SGHTA and CDR2 FQGTGA come from the germline V gene. Here the CDR3 DNA reads TGTGCCAGCAGCCCCAGTCTAGCGGTATACAATGAGCAGTTCTTC. Residues: CASSPSLAVYNEQFF.

The gene calls are TRBV4-3 and TRBJ2-3; D perhaps matches TRBD2 (5 bases). CDR1 is LGHNA, CDR2 YSLEER, per germline. V was cut by 0 bases and J by 0 bases, with 16 bases left in between. CDR3 size: 18 residues. The CDR3 DNA is TGCGCCAGCAGCCAAGATAGGAAGCTTACGGGGAGCACAGATACGCAGTATTTT. Translation gives CASSQDRKLTGSTDTQYF.

This rearrangement joins TRBV6-4 to TRBJ2-1; TRBD1 is a possible D gene (6 bases). The V end lost 5 bases, the J end lost 7 bases, and 15 bases lay between the germline ends. Germline CDR1 reads MRHNA; CDR2 reads SNTAGT. The CDR3 consists of 14 residues. CDR3 protein: CASSIQGSGNEQFF. For the CDR3, the DNA is TGTGCCAGCAGTATCCAGGGGTCGGGTAATGAGCAGTTCTTC.

This chain connects TRBV7-9 to TRBJ2-7, with D unclear. This CDR3 spans 16 amino acids. The V gene lost 4 bases and the J gene lost 6 bases, with 22 bases spanning the gap. Germline lookup yields CDR1 SEHNR and CDR2 FQNEAQ (reference sequence). The CDR3 protein is CASSSPQRAVLGEQYF. The DNA of the CDR3 is TGTGCCAGCAGCTCCCCCCAGCGTGCGGTCCTCGGCGAGCAGTACTTC.

V gene TRBV5-1 combines with J gene TRBJ2-5; TRBD2 matches at 14 bases. The CDR3 length is 18 residues. V gave up 5 bases and J gave up 1 base; unmatched junction bases: 10. Germline assignment: CDR1 SGHRS and CDR2 YFSETQ. The CDR3 is CASSSGTSGSFSQETQYF. DNA of the CDR3: TGCGCCAGCAGTTCCGGGACTAGCGGGAGTTTCAGCCAAGAGACCCAGTACTTC.

This chain connects TRBV6-5 to TRBJ2-7; no reliable D call. Trimming pared 2 bases from V and 3 bases from J, leaving 14 bases between. Germline CDR1 reads MNHEY; CDR2 reads SVGAGI. There are 15 residues in the CDR3. Here the CDR3 DNA reads TGTGCCAGCAGTTACCTCGGGTCGCCGAGCTACGAGCAGTACTTC. Amino acid sequence: CASSYLGSPSYEQYF.

V usage is TRBV5-1 and J usage is TRBJ1-1; 8 nucleotides line up with TRBD1. The trim removed 3 bases at V and 1 base at J, leaving 5 bases unmatched. The CDR3 has 15 amino acids. Looked up from germline, CDR1 is SGHRS and CDR2 is YFSETQ. The CDR3: CASSSTGVPNTEAFF. In DNA form, the CDR3 reads TGCGCCAGCAGCTCGACAGGGGTCCCGAACACTGAAGCTTTCTTT.

V usage is TRBV11-2 and J usage is TRBJ2-3, with D tentatively TRBD1 (6 bases). CDR1 SGHAT and CDR2 FQNNGV come from the germline V gene. Between the trimmed V and J ends, which lost 6 bases and 5 bases, there was a span of 18 bases. This CDR3 comprises 15 residues. CDR3 region: CASRNPYRGRDTQYF. In nucleotides, the CDR3 is TGTGCCAGCAGAAACCCGTATAGGGGGAGAGATACGCAGTATTTT.

The chain couples TRBV28 to TRBJ2-2; D is ambiguous. The ends were cut back, 6 bases at V and 2 bases at J, with 16 bases in the middle. The CDR3 has 16 amino acids. Germline CDR1 reads MDHEN; CDR2 reads SYDVKM. The CDR3 DNA follows: TGTGCCAGCAGGTCGCCACCCCCTGTAAACACCGGGGAGCTGTTTTTT. It specifies CASRSPPPVNTGELFF.

This clone was picked up one time. The chain uses TRBV5-8 and TRBJ1-1; D remains unclear. The CDR3 consists of 14 residues. Germline V gene sequence: CDR1 SGHTS, CDR2 YDEGEE. The germline V and J ends were trimmed by 4 bases and 1 base, with 11 bases remaining between them. CDR3 sequence reads: CASSPGPANTEAFF. For the CDR3, the DNA is TGTGCCAGCAGCCCCGGACCGGCGAACACTGAAGCTTTCTTT.